What follows is one T cell receptor beta chain and its context. The antigen is not known. Unique molecular identifiers were incorporated when the TCRbeta library was constructed. Via MiXCR, TCRdb re-called the PCR reads, giving one row per CDR3 protein. Among 600,000 or so distinct CDR3 sequences, 20% to 25% were seen once, and the ten largest hold around 14%. There are 16 residues in the CDR3. The V and J ends lost 2 bases and 2 bases respectively, with 15 bases between them. Germline values: CDR1 SGHDT, CDR2 YYEEEE. This sample was taken from a study of T-cell reconstitution after alpha-beta-depleted transplantation in children. Findings and limits, study-wide: In some patients, recipient T cells and intrathymic progenitors surviving conditioning explained high day-60 diversity. T cells produced anew were the main source of T-cell counts and diversity one year after transplant. Several hundred expanded graft clones reportedly were the source of alpha-beta T cells about two months after transplant.

The sequence came from a boy younger than two who had a stem cell transplant for acute myeloid leukemia, so the T cells may come from the graft donor. Sequences were derived from PBMCs, mostly from graft donor cells, sampled 360 days after TCRalphabeta/CD19-depleted stem cell transplant. This chain joins TRBV5-6 and TRBJ2-3; weak D call: TRBD2 (5 bases). In DNA, the CDR3 is TGTGCCAGCAGCTTTTGGCAGCGGATACTCACAGATACGCAGTATTTT. Translation: CASSFWQRILTDTQYF.